Listed here are 30 T cell receptor beta chains from one sample, sequenced in a study of T cell changes during pregnancy in multiple sclerosis. Sequencing used immunoSEQ multiplex PCR; TCRdb keeps in-frame clones, though not all of them. The top ten clones hold 0.95% to 1.5% of a sample with 40,000 to 50,000 clones, about 91% of them seen once. Sequenced here: CD4+ T cells from peripheral blood mononuclear cells, sampled in the first trimester of pregnancy. All receptors come from a female donor with multiple sclerosis, enrolled in a pregnancy study.

This clone is a singleton in its sample. The chain employs TRBV7-2 and TRBJ1-3; D may be TRBD1 (5 bases). The V gene's germline CDR1 is SGHTA and CDR2 FQGNSA. The CDR3 length is 16 residues. V lost 1 base and J 1 base, leaving 11 bases between the germline ends. The CDR3 is CASSLVRSGSGNTIYF. The CDR3 DNA reads as TGTGCCAGCAGCTTAGTACGGTCAGGGTCTGGAAACACCATATATTTT.

The V gene is TRBV5-4, the J gene TRBJ2-1, with TRBD2 matching over 7 bases. Trimming at V came to 0 bases and at J to 5 bases, leaving 2 bases not matched to a gene. The CDR3 totals 14 residues. Germline CDR1 and CDR2: SGHNT and YYREEE (reference sequence). CDR3 DNA: TGTGCCAGCAGCTTGGGGGACTACCACAATGAGCAGTTCTTC. Its translation: CASSLGDYHNEQFF. Full variable domain (remainder filled in from reference TRBV5-4 and TRBJ2-1): ETGVTQSPTHLIKTRGQQVTLRCSSQSGHNTVSWYQQALGQGPQFIFQYYREEENGRGNFPPRFSGLQFPNYSSELNVNALELDDSALYLCASSLGDYHNEQFFGPGTRLTVL.

The V gene is TRBV4-2, the J gene TRBJ2-1; 13 positions agree with TRBD2. From germline, CDR1 is LGHNA and CDR2 YNFKEQ. The length of the CDR3 is 15 residues. V lost 3 bases and J lost 6; bases outside the gene matches: 2. CDR3 sequence: CASSQGLAGLNEQFF. CDR3 sequence (DNA): TGTGCCAGCAGCCAGGGACTAGCGGGACTCAATGAGCAGTTCTTC.

The V and J genes are TRBV6-6 and TRBJ2-7; D is unresolved. Looked up from germline, CDR1 is MNHNY and CDR2 is SVGAGI (reference sequence). This CDR3 has 14 amino acids. With 8 bases removed from V and 0 bases from J, the gap between germline ends came to 14 bases. CDR3 in DNA: TGTGCCAGCTCCCTGCCCACGAGCTCCTACGAGCAGTACTTC. Translated, it gives CASSLPTSSYEQYF.

This clone was found once. The chain joins TRBV28 to TRBJ1-2, with a possible D match to TRBD1 (6 bases). From germline, CDR1 is MDHEN and CDR2 SYDVKM. CDR3 length equals 14 residues. V was cut by 10 bases and J by 8 bases, with 23 bases left in between. DNA of the CDR3: TGTGCCACCAGAGGGGGGGGCCGGGGAGAAGGCTACACCTTC. As protein: CATRGGGRGEGYTF.

V is TRBV9 and J is TRBJ2-5, with 10 bases that match TRBD1. V was pared by 4 bases and J by 2 bases, with 5 bases of the junction left unmatched. CDR3 length: 15 amino acids. Germline values: CDR1 SGDLS, CDR2 YYNGEE. The CDR3 DNA reads TGTGCCAGCAGCACCGGGACAGGGGTTCAAGAGACCCAGTACTTC. It translates to CASSTGTGVQETQYF.

Regarding this clone: This CDR3 is also generated by other DNA sequences in the sample. The chain couples TRBV7-9 to TRBJ2-1; D is uncertain. Germline loops: CDR1 SEHNR, CDR2 FQNEAQ (reference sequence). Trimming shortened V by 5 bases and J by 3 bases, and 11 bases separated the two germline ends. The CDR3 is made up of 14 amino acids. The CDR3 DNA follows: TGTGCCAGCAGCGCCGACTCCTTCTACAATGAGCAGTTCTTC. Translation: CASSADSFYNEQFF.

This clone was found a few times. The rearrangement joins TRBV2 to TRBJ1-2; the match to TRBD1 covers 9 bases. The CDR3 covers 13 residues. CDR1 and CDR2 (germline): SNHLY, FYNNEI. V lost 4 bases to trimming and J lost 5 bases; unmatched junction nucleotides: 2. CDR3 DNA: TGTGCCAGCAGTGGACAGGGGGTTTATGGCTACACCTTC. This translates into CASSGQGVYGYTF.

V is TRBV10-3 and J is TRBJ2-2; 7 positions agree with TRBD1. Looked up from germline, CDR1 is ENHRY and CDR2 is SYGVKD. CDR3 length equals 17 residues. V was pared by 6 bases and J by 0 bases, with 10 bases of the junction left unmatched. CDR3 DNA sequence: TGTGCCATCAGGGGGACAGAACAGGGCCCGAACACCGGGGAGCTGTTTTTT. It encodes CAIRGTEQGPNTGELFF.

The chain recombines TRBV29-1 with TRBJ2-3; the match to TRBD2 covers 10 bases. Germline V gene lookup returns CDR1 SQVTM and CDR2 ANQGSEA. The CDR3 has 15 amino acids. Unmatched junction bases numbered 9, after V lost 4 bases and J lost 5 bases. The CDR3 region is CSVGFSGRRGDTQYF. The CDR3 bases are TGCAGCGTTGGGTTTAGCGGGAGGCGAGGAGATACGCAGTATTTT.

The gene calls are TRBV7-2 and TRBJ1-1; TRBD1 agrees at 8 bases. Germline V CDR1 and CDR2: SGHTA, FQGNSA. The CDR3 has 15 residues. The V segment lost 5 bases and the J segment 5 bases; nucleotides outside the gene matches: 10. CDR3 residues: CASSLRQGRWTEAFF. The DNA of the CDR3 is TGTGCCAGCAGCCTTCGACAGGGGAGATGGACTGAAGCTTTCTTT.

The chain links TRBV7-9 to TRBJ2-7; 8 bases match TRBD2. V was pared by 5 bases and J by 2 bases, with 5 bases of the junction left unmatched. The CDR3 is 14 residues long. In germline, CDR1 is SEHNR, CDR2 FQNEAQ (reference sequence). The DNA of the CDR3 is TGTGCCAGCAGCCTGACTAGCGACACCTACGAGCAGTACTTC. Amino acids: CASSLTSDTYEQYF. The full variable domain, completed using reference TRBV7-9 and TRBJ2-7, is DTGVSQNPRHKITKRGQNVTFRCDPISEHNRLYWYRQTLGQGPEFLTYFQNEAQLEKSRLLSDRFSAERPKGSFSTLEIQRTEQGDSAMYLCASSLTSDTYEQYFGPGTRLTVT.

The chain links TRBV28 to TRBJ2-5; a weak D match, TRBD2 (5 bases). Germline V gene sequence: CDR1 MDHEN, CDR2 SYDVKM. The CDR3 runs 14 residues. Trimming removed 4 bases from V and 3 bases from J, with 12 bases in between. CDR3: CASSSRTGEETQYF. In DNA form, the CDR3 reads TGTGCCAGCAGTTCGAGGACTGGAGAAGAGACCCAGTACTTC.

In DNA, the CDR3 is TGTGCCAGCAGCTTAGGTCCATTGAACACTGAAGCTTTCTTT. Translating it yields CASSLGPLNTEAFF. The gene calls are TRBV7-2 and TRBJ1-1; D is ambiguous. Germline V gene data show CDR1 as SGHTA and CDR2 as FQGNSA. V was shortened by 1 base and J by 0 bases, with 6 bases between the two germline ends. The CDR3 consists of 14 residues.

The chain employs TRBV6-5 and TRBJ2-7; 12 nucleotides line up with TRBD1. The J segment lost 6 bases and the V segment lost 5 bases, leaving 8 bases of the junction unmatched. Germline V gene lookup returns CDR1 MNHEY and CDR2 SVGAGI. CDR3 length: 15 residues. CDR3 residues: CASSSPGTGGREQYF. As DNA, the CDR3 is TGTGCCAGCAGTAGTCCCGGGACAGGGGGCCGCGAGCAGTACTTC.

The CDR3 bases are TGTGCCAGCACAACCCAGGGACAGGGGGACTACAATGAGCAGTTCTTC. This translates into CASTTQGQGDYNEQFF. The chain links TRBV28 to TRBJ2-1; TRBD1 agrees at 11 bases. The CDR3 runs 16 residues. The V and J ends lost 7 bases and 3 bases, in that order; junction bases with no gene match: 8. Germline CDR1 and CDR2: MDHEN and SYDVKM.

This rearrangement joins TRBV28 to TRBJ1-6, with a possible D match to TRBD1 (6 bases). Germline CDR1 and CDR2: MDHEN and SYDVKM. V was clipped by 6 bases and J by 6 bases, with 18 bases between them. The CDR3 length is 16 residues. CDR3 protein: CASSQNRVVSNSPLHF. In DNA form, the CDR3 reads TGTGCCAGCAGCCAAAACAGGGTAGTGAGTAATTCACCCCTCCACTTT.

The rearrangement links TRBV2 to TRBJ2-7, with a tentative D call TRBD2 (5 bases). Germline V gene sequence: CDR1 SNHLY, CDR2 FYNNEI. Trimming pared 7 bases from V and 3 bases from J, leaving 19 bases between. The CDR3 consists of 15 residues. For the CDR3, the DNA is TGTGCCAGCATCGAGGGTACGGACCCGGGCTACGAGCAGTACTTC. Residues: CASIEGTDPGYEQYF. The full variable domain, its missing parts supplied by reference TRBV2 and TRBJ2-7, is EPEVTQTPSHQVTQMGQEVILRCVPISNHLYFYWYRQILGQKVEFLVSFYNNEISEKSEIFDDQFSVERPDGSNFTLKIRSTKLEDSAMYFCASIEGTDPGYEQYFGPGTRLTVT.

This rearrangement joins TRBV30 to TRBJ2-2; 9 nucleotides align to TRBD1. The CDR3 contains 13 residues. Germline CDR1 GTSNPN, CDR2 SVGIG (reference sequence). J was trimmed by 6 bases and V by 3 bases; bases with no gene match: 2. The CDR3 sequence: CAWSRQGAGELFF. In DNA, the CDR3 is TGTGCCTGGAGCCGACAGGGGGCCGGGGAGCTGTTTTTT.

The chain joins TRBV9 to TRBJ1-2, with TRBD1 as a possible D gene (5 bases). CDR1 is SGDLS and CDR2 is YYNGEE in the germline V gene. The V end lost 2 bases, the J end lost 3 bases, and 8 bases lay between the germline ends. The CDR3 totals 13 residues. CDR3 region: CASSVDTDYGYTF. The CDR3, as DNA: TGTGCCAGCAGCGTGGACACGGACTATGGCTACACCTTC.

The rearrangement links TRBV5-6 to TRBJ2-7; no firm D call. Germline V gives CDR1 SGHDT, CDR2 YYEEEE. Trimming cost V 2 bases and J 3 bases, with 3 bases left between them. CDR3 length: 11 residues. CDR3 in DNA: TGTGCCAGCAGCTTTATCTACGAGCAGTACTTC. It is translated as CASSFIYEQYF.

The chain is built from TRBV28 and TRBJ2-7, with unresolved D. CDR3 length equals 13 residues. Germline CDR1 reads MDHEN; CDR2 reads SYDVKM. Trimming took 3 bases from V and 0 from J, leaving 6 bases between them. The CDR3 sequence is CASSFYSSYEQYF. The CDR3 DNA reads TGTGCCAGCAGTTTCTATAGCTCCTACGAGCAGTACTTC.

The chain recombines TRBV7-6 with TRBJ2-7, with TRBD2 matching over 7 bases. The J segment lost 2 bases and the V segment lost 1 base, leaving 5 bases of the junction unmatched. CDR1 is SGHVS, CDR2 FNYEAQ, per germline. This CDR3 spans 15 amino acids. This chain's CDR3 is CASSLGGGFPYEQYF. Here the CDR3 DNA reads TGTGCCAGCAGCTTAGGGGGGGGGTTTCCCTACGAGCAGTACTTC.

This clone showed up just a few times. The chain employs TRBV10-3 and TRBJ2-7; possible D gene TRBD2, 6 bases. Germline loops: CDR1 ENHRY, CDR2 SYGVKD. The CDR3 contains 13 residues. Trimming removed 7 bases from V and 3 bases from J, with 13 bases in between. The CDR3 DNA sequence: TGTGCCATCAATGGGGGGAAAAGCTACGAGCAGTACTTC. Amino acids: CAINGGKSYEQYF.

The genes are TRBV12-5 and TRBJ1-5, with TRBD1 matching 8 bases. Germline CDR1 is LGHNT and CDR2 is FRNRAP. This CDR3 is 17 amino acids long. The J segment lost 4 bases and the V segment lost 5 bases, leaving 13 bases of the junction unmatched. The CDR3 reads CASGLGGVTGANQPQHF. CDR3 DNA sequence: TGTGCTAGTGGTCTAGGGGGGGTGACAGGGGCTAATCAGCCCCAGCATTTT.

This clone appeared a single time. The chain couples TRBV5-1 to TRBJ2-7, with 7 nucleotides matching TRBD2. V lost 9 bases, J lost 2 bases, and 11 bases stayed unmatched. CDR1 and CDR2 (germline): SGHRS, YFSETQ. This CDR3 comprises 14 residues. The CDR3 loop reads CATKREGGPYEQYF. The CDR3 nucleotides read TGCGCCACCAAGAGGGAGGGAGGGCCCTACGAGCAGTACTTC. The full variable domain, with the rest looked up from reference TRBV5-1 and TRBJ2-7, is KAGVTQTPRYLIKTRGQQVTLSCSPISGHRSVSWYQQTPGQGLQFLFEYFSETQRNKGNFPGRFSGRQFSNSRSEMNVSTLELGDSALYLCATKREGGPYEQYFGPGTRLTVT.

This clone has just one count. The rearrangement uses TRBV6-6 and TRBJ1-5; TRBD1 agrees at 7 bases. CDR3 length equals 14 residues. The V segment lost 5 bases and the J segment 1 base; nucleotides outside the gene matches: 2. The germline V gene encodes CDR1 MNHNY and CDR2 SVGAGI (reference sequence). The CDR3 DNA reads as TGTGCCAGCAGTACGGGACAGAGCAATCAGCCCCAGCATTTT. This gives the protein CASSTGQSNQPQHF.

The chain has TRBV27 and TRBJ2-7; D ambiguous. The germline V gene has CDR1 MNHEY and CDR2 SMNVEV (reference sequence). Trimming shortened V by 3 bases and J by 3 bases, and 12 bases separated the two germline ends. The CDR3 runs to 14 residues. The CDR3 spells CASSFRVTNYEQYF. The DNA of the CDR3 is TGTGCCAGCAGTTTCCGGGTCACTAACTACGAGCAGTACTTC.

The V gene is TRBV30, the J gene TRBJ2-7; 8 bases line up with TRBD2. The germline CDR1 and CDR2 sequences are GTSNPN and SVGIG (reference sequence). V shed 0 bases, J shed 6 bases, and the junction held 7 bases outside the gene matches. The CDR3 has 14 residues. The CDR3 DNA sequence: TGTGCCTGGAGTGTTCCGGGACTAGTCGGCGAGCAGTACTTC. Protein: CAWSVPGLVGEQYF. Supplemented by reference TRBV30 and TRBJ2-7, the full variable domain reads SQTIHQWPATLVQPVGSPLSLECTVEGTSNPNLYWYRQAAGRGLQLLFYSVGIGQISSEVPQNLSASRPQDRQFILSSKKLLLSDSGFYLCAWSVPGLVGEQYFGPGTRLTVT.

The rearrangement joins TRBV27 to TRBJ1-5, with 9 bases aligning to TRBD1. This CDR3 has 13 amino acids. The V segment lost 6 bases and the J segment 4 bases; nucleotides outside the gene matches: 1. CDR1 is MNHEY, CDR2 SMNVEV, per germline (reference sequence). CDR3 sequence (DNA): TGTGCCAGCAGGACAGGGGGGAATCAGCCCCAGCATTTT. This encodes CASRTGGNQPQHF.